Listed below are T cell receptor beta chains from one sample, sequenced in a study of blood T cell repertoires in COVID-19. Sequenced by immunoSEQ multiplex PCR; TCRdb stores in-frame clones only, minus some. The top ten hold roughly 12% of the sample, which has about 190,000 clones, 70% to 85% seen once. Sequenced sample: peripheral blood. The receptor set was obtained from a woman between 50 and 59 years old with acute or convalescent COVID-19. The CDR3 runs from the conserved cysteine through the conserved F or W. Size tells how often a clone was seen (once, few, many) or the class of an expanded clone, and some rows leave it out.

>18|TRBJ2-6|-|TRBV7-2
CASSFKQGINSGANVLTF
>14|TRBJ1-6|once|TRBV25-1
CASSESGRNSPLHF
>13|TRBJ2-5|-|TRBV30
CAWSPGRRGTQYF
>15|TRBJ2-1|once|TRBV11-3
CASSPRGGAGNEQFF
>15|TRBJ1-2|once|TRBV7-9
CASSQAGQGAYGYTF
>12|TRBJ2-7|-|TRBV11-2
CASIGFSYEQYF
>13|TRBJ2-7|-|TRBV30
CAWLPGQGYEQYF
>14|TRBJ2-7|-|TRBV7-2
CASSLQGGRDEQYF
>14|TRBJ2-5|-|TRBV6-5
CASRRTSGKETQYF
>14|TRBJ2-7|few|TRBV27
CASSFSGSGYEQYF
>18|TRBJ2-4|few|TRBV7-2
CASSPQVGRALAKNIQYF
>16|TRBJ2-7|-|TRBV11-2
CASSLVPGQGDYEQYF
>12|TRBJ1-1|-|TRBV19
CATRDRDTEAFF
>16|TRBJ1-4|-|TRBV28
CASTPMLGGVTEKLFF
>15|TRBJ1-2|-|TRBV29-1
CSVAPRQSTNYGYTF
>15|TRBJ2-3|once|TRBV24-1
CATSPPRGRTDTQYF
>13|TRBJ1-1|-|TRBV3-1/TRBV3-2
CASSQDRGGPAFF
>19|TRBJ2-5|-|TRBV6-2/TRBV6-3
CASSSGLAALDGKQETQYF
>17|TRBJ1-5|-|TRBV2
CASSEAEGRSSNQPQHF
>18|TRBJ1-2|-|TRBV18
CASSTPGLVNPANYGYTF
>11|TRBJ2-1|-|TRBV11-3
CASSLRDEQFF
>15|TRBJ1-2|many|TRBV19
CASSITGAMNYGYTF
>19|TRBJ1-2|-|TRBV6-1
CASSEMSQGQGGSNYGYTF
>14|TRBJ1-1|-|TRBV9
CASSTGGGNTEAFF
>15|TRBJ2-7|once|TRBV3-1/TRBV3-2
CASSVRGTSMGEQYF
>14|TRBJ2-7|once|TRBV6-1
CASSEGTYPYEQYF
>12|TRBJ1-2|-|TRBV30
CAWTRDRPVLTF
>15|TRBJ1-1|-|TRBV5-1
CASSFSTGMNTEAFF
>14|TRBJ2-3|-|TRBV5-1
CASSLDRGIDTQYF
>18|TRBJ1-1|once|TRBV7-8
CASSLGRTGGLMNTEAFF
>14|TRBJ1-5|-|TRBV6-5
CASRKGVIGQPQHF
>15|TRBJ2-3|-|TRBV29-1
CSVDGTGWRTDTQYF
>19|TRBJ2-1|-|TRBV11-2
CASSLGQGARAGIYNEQFF
>14|TRBJ1-5|-|TRBV11-2
CASSPDGGWRPQHF
>15|TRBJ1-2|-|TRBV6-1
CASSDAGTGVYGYTF
>16|TRBJ2-7|few|TRBV30
CAWSVPSPRGMREQYF
>13|TRBJ1-2|-|TRBV7-8
CASSSADRYGYTF
>15|TRBJ1-4|-|TRBV19
CASSGTGLFNEKLFF
>13|TRBJ2-7|-|TRBV28
CASSPRTKYEQYF
>16|TRBJ1-4|-|TRBV4-3
CASSQDPGQGQEKLFF
>18|TRBJ2-2|-|TRBV5-1
CASSYGGAAFSGTGELFF
>14|TRBJ2-7|-|TRBV7-8
CASSGFAGTYEQYF
>13|TRBJ2-7|-|TRBV2
CASFGTPLYEQYF
>17|TRBJ2-7|few|TRBV10-2
CASSESGQGLLTYEQYF
>15|TRBJ1-2|-|TRBV27
CASSFGGQGAGGYTF
>13|TRBJ1-6|-|TRBV24-1
CATSAGTYSPLHF
>16|TRBJ2-1|-|TRBV28
CASSLVSGSPYNEQFF
>11|TRBJ2-2|-|TRBV6-5
CAGKTTGELFF